The 10 T cell receptor beta chains in this list originate from one sample, sequenced in a study of Ad26.COV2.S vaccination and SARS-CoV-2 variants. This table comes from immunoSEQ multiplex PCR, and its TCRdb copy is limited to in-frame clones, with some not included. The sample shows 400,000 to 450,000 clones, around nine tenths of them seen only once. Treatment in this sample: some 19 received Ad26.COV2.S at low or high dose, single or two shots; several received placebo; per-sample allocation not given. The samples were gathered on day 63 after the first injection of vaccine or placebo. Material: peripheral blood, obtained in a trial of Ad26.COV2.S vaccine versus placebo. The receptor source for this set is a person between 18 and 65 years old who received the Ad26.COV2.S COVID-19 vaccine or a placebo.

This clone was picked up a small number of times. V gene TRBV7-3 combines with J gene TRBJ2-1; 15 bases align to TRBD2. Germline CDR1 is SGHTA and CDR2 is FQGTGA. The CDR3 runs 16 residues. V dropped 4 bases and J dropped 7; count of bases not matched to a gene: 5. The chain's CDR3 is CASSSPGTSGRNEQFF. CDR3 coding DNA: TGTGCCAGCAGCTCTCCCGGGACTAGCGGGAGGAATGAGCAGTTCTTC.

The chain combines TRBV29-1 with TRBJ1-3; D gene unclear. The germline V gene has CDR1 SQVTM and CDR2 ANQGSEA. V was pared by 1 base and J by 0 bases, with 10 bases between. The CDR3 totals 15 residues. CDR3 DNA: TGCAGCGTTGAAGTCGAGAGCCTCTCTGGAAACACCATATATTTT. Amino acids: CSVEVESLSGNTIYF.

This rearrangement joins TRBV21-1 to TRBJ2-5; the table's D call TRBD2 went unverified against the DNA. TRBV21-1 is marked as a pseudogene. The CDR3 runs to 16 residues. CDR3 coding DNA: TGTGCCAGCAGCAAAGAGAGAGAGGGAGAACAAGAGACCCAGTACTTC. Amino acids: CASSKEREGEQETQYF.

The rearrangement joins TRBV5-1 to TRBJ1-1; D is uncertain. Germline V gene lookup returns CDR1 SGHRS and CDR2 YFSETQ. V gave up 2 bases and J gave up 2 bases, with 13 bases separating them. This CDR3 spans 15 amino acids. The CDR3 sequence is CASSLEMAFNTEAFF. The DNA of the CDR3 is TGCGCCAGCAGCTTAGAAATGGCATTTAACACTGAAGCTTTCTTT.

This rearrangement joins TRBV9 to TRBJ2-7; D tentatively fits TRBD1 or TRBD2 (6 bases each). V was trimmed by 0 bases and J by 7 bases, leaving 14 bases between them. The CDR3 spans 14 residues. Germline values: CDR1 SGDLS, CDR2 YYNGEE. CDR3 in DNA: TGTGCCAGCAGCGTAGACACAGGGCGGGGAGAGCAGTACTTC. It is translated as CASSVDTGRGEQYF. Together with reference TRBV9 and TRBJ2-7, the CDR3 gives the full variable domain: DSGVTQTPKHLITATGQRVTLRCSPRSGDLSVYWYQQSLDQGLQFLIQYYNGEERAKGNILERFSAQQFPDLHSELNLSSLELGDSALYFCASSVDTGRGEQYFGPGTRLTVT.

The chain recombines TRBV7-2 with TRBJ2-5, with 13 positions matching TRBD2. The CDR3 loop spans 16 amino acids. Germline V gene lookup returns CDR1 SGHTA and CDR2 FQGNSA. The trim removed 5 bases at V and 5 bases at J, leaving 8 bases unmatched. CDR3 nucleotides: TGTGCCAGCAGCCCTAGACTAGCGGGAGGCTTGGAGACCCAGTACTTC. Protein: CASSPRLAGGLETQYF.

V and J are TRBV21-1 and TRBJ1-3; the table's D gene call, TRBD1, was not cross checked with the DNA. TRBV21-1 is reported as a pseudogene. CDR3 length: 15 amino acids. DNA for the CDR3: TGTGCCAGCTACCGCGGGACAGGGGAGTGGGACACCATATATTTT. The encoded protein is CASYRGTGEWDTIYF.

V gene TRBV6-5 combines with J gene TRBJ1-1; 7 bases fit TRBD1. The length of the CDR3 is 15 residues. V shed 6 bases, J shed 0 bases, and the junction held 7 bases outside the gene matches. CDR1 is MNHEY and CDR2 is SVGAGI in the germline V gene. The chain's CDR3 is CASSPGQKMNTEAFF. CDR3 nucleotides: TGTGCCAGCAGCCCGGGACAGAAAATGAACACTGAAGCTTTCTTT.

This clone was detected a few times. V gene TRBV5-1 combines with J gene TRBJ1-1; D might be TRBD1 (5 bases). CDR3 length: 15 residues. The germline V gene has CDR1 SGHRS and CDR2 YFSETQ. Trimming took off 4 bases at V and 5 bases at J, with 18 bases between the two ends. This CDR3 reads CASSTLRGTGTEAFF. DNA of the CDR3: TGCGCCAGCAGCACTCTTAGAGGGACCGGGACTGAAGCTTTCTTT.

V usage is TRBV5-4 and J usage is TRBJ2-3, with D unresolved. This CDR3 has 13 residues. V dropped 4 bases and J dropped 2 bases, with 8 bases sitting between them. Germline V gene lookup returns CDR1 SGHNT and CDR2 YYREEE (reference sequence). The CDR3 sequence: CASSIRHTDTQYF. For the CDR3, the DNA is TGTGCCAGCAGCATCCGACACACAGATACGCAGTATTTT.